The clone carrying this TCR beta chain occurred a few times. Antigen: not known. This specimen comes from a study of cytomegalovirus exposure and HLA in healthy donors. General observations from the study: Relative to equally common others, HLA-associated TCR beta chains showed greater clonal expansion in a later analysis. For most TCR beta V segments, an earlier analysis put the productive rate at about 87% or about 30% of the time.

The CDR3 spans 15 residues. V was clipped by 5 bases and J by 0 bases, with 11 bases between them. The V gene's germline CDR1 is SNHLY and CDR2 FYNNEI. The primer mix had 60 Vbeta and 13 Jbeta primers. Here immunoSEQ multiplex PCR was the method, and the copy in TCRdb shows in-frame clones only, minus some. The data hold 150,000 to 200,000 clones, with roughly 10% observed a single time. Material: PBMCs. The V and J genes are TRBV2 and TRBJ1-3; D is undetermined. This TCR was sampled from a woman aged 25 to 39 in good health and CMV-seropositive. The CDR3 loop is CASSYSLVSGNTIYF. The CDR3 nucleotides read TGTGCCAGCAGTTACAGTCTCGTCTCTGGAAACACCATATATTTT.